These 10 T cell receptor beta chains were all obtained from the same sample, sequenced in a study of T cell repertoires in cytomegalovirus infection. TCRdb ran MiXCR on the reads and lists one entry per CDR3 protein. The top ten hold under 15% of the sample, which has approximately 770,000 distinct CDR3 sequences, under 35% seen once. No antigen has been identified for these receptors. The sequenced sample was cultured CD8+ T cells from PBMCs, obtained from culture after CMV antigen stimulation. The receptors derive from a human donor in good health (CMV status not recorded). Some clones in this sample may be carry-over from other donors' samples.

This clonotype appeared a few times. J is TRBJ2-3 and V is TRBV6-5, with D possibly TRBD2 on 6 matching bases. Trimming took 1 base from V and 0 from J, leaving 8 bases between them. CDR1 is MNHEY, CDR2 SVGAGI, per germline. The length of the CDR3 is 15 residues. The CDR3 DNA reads TGTGCCAGCAGTTACTGGGGGACTAGCACAGATACGCAGTATTTT. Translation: CASSYWGTSTDTQYF.

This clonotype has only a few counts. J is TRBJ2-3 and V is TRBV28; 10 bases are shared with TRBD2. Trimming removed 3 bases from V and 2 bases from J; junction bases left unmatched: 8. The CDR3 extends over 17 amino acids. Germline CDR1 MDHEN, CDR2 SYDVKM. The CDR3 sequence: CASSFRTSGYLTDTQYF. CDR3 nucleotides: TGTGCCAGCAGTTTCCGGACTAGCGGATATCTCACAGATACGCAGTATTTT.

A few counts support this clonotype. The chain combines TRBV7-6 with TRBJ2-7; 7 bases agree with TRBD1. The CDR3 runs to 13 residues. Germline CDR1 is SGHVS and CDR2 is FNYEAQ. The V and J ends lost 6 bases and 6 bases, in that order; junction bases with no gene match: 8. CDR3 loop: CASSFTGDGEQYV. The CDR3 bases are TGTGCCAGCAGTTTTACAGGGGATGGCGAGCAGTACGTC.

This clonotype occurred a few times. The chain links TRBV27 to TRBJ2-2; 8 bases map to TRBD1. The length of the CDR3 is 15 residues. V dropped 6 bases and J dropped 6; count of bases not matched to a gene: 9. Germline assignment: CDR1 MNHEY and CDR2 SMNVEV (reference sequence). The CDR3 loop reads CASSFWTGISGELFF. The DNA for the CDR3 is TGTGCCAGCAGCTTTTGGACAGGGATATCCGGGGAGCTGTTTTTT.

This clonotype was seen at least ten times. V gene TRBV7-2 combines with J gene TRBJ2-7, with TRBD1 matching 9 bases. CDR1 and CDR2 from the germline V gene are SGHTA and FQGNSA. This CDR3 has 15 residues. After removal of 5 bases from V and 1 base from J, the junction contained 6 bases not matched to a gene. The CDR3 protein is CASSPWTGASYEQYF. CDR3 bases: TGTGCCAGCAGCCCTTGGACAGGGGCATCCTACGAGCAGTACTTC. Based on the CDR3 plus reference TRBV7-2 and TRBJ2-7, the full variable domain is GAGVSQSPSNKVTEKGKDVELRCDPISGHTALYWYRQSLGQGLEFLIYFQGNSAPDKSGLPSDRFSAERTGGSVSTLTIQRTQQEDSAVYLCASSPWTGASYEQYFGPGTRLTVT.

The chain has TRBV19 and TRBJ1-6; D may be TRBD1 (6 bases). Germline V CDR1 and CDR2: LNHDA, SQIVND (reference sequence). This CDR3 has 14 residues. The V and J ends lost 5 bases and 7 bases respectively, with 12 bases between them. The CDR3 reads CASSLQGKNSPLHF. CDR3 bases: TGTGCCAGTAGTCTACAGGGTAAGAATTCACCCCTCCACTTT.

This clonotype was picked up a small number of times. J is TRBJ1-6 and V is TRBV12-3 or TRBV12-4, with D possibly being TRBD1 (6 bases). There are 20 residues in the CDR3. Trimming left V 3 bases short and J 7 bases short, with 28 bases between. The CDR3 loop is CASSFDFLGTPSTGNSPLHF. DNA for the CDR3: TGTGCCAGCAGTTTCGATTTTTTAGGGACACCCTCAACAGGCAATTCACCCCTCCACTTT.

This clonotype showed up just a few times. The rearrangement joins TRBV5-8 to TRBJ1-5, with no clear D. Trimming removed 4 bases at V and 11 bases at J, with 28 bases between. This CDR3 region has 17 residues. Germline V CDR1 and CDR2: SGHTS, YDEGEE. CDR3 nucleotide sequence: TGTGCCAGCAGCCGTACAGAGGGTCCCTTCCAATCAGTGGCCCAGCATTTT. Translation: CASSRTEGPFQSVAQHF.

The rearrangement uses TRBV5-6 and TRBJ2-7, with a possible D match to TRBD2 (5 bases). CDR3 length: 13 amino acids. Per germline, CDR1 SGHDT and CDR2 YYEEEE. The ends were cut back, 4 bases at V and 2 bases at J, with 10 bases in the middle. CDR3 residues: CASSTGVTYEQYV. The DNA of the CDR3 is TGTGCCAGCAGCACCGGGGTAACCTACGAGCAGTACGTC.

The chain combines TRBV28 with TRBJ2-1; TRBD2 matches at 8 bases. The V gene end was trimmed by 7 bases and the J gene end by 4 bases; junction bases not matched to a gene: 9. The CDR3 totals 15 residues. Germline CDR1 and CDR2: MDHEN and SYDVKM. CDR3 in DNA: TGTGCCAGCATCGGGGGGGCCTCGTGGTACAATGAGCAGTTCTTC. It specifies CASIGGASWYNEQFF.